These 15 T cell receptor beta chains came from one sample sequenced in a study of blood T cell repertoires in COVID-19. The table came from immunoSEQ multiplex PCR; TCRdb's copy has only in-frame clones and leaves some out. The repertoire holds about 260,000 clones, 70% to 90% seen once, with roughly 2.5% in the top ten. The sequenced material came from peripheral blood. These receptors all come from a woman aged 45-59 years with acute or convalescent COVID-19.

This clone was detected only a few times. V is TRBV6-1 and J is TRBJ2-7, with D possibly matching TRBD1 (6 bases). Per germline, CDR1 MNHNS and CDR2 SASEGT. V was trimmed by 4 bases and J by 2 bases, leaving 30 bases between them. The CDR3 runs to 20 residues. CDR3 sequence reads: CASSGTLRWTASLNPYEQYF. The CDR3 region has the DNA TGTGCCAGCAGTGGCACCCTAAGGTGGACAGCTTCTCTCAACCCCTACGAGCAGTACTTC.

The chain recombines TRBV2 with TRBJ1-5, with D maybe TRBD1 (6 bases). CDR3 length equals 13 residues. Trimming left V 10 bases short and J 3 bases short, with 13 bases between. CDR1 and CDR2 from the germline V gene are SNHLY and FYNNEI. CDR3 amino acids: CATHREYNQPQHF. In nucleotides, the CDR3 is TGTGCCACCCACAGGGAATACAATCAGCCCCAGCATTTT.

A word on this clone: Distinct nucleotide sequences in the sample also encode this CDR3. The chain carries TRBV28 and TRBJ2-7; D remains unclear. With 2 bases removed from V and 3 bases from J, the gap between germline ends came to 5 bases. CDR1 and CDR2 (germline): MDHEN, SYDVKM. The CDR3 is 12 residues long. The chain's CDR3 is CASSLAGYEQYF. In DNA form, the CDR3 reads TGTGCCAGCAGTTTAGCAGGCTACGAGCAGTACTTC.

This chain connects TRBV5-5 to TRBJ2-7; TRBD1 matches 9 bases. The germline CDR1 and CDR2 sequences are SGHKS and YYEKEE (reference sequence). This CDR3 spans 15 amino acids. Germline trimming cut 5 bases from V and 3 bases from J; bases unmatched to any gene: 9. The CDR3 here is CASSSGGQGSYEQYF. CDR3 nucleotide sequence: TGTGCCAGCAGTTCTGGGGGACAGGGTAGCTACGAGCAGTACTTC.

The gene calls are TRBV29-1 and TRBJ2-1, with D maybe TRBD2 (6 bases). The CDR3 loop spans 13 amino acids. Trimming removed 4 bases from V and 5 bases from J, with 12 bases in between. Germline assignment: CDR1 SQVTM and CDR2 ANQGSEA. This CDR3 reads CSVGTPSDNEQFF. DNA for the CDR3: TGCAGCGTTGGTACACCTAGCGACAATGAGCAGTTCTTC.

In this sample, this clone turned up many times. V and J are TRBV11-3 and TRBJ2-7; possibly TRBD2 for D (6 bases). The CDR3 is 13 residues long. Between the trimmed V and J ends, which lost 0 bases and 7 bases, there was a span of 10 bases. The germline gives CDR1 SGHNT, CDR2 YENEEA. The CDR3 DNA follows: TGTGCCAGCAGCTTAGACCTCCGGGGGGAGCAGTACTTC. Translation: CASSLDLRGEQYF.

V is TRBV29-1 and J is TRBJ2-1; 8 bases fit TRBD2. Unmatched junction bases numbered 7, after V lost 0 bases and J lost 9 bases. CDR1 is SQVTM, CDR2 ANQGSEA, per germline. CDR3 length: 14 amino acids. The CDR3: CSVEDWAGGPEQFF. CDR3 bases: TGCAGCGTTGAAGATTGGGCGGGAGGTCCTGAGCAGTTCTTC.

CDR3 loop: CATSRDFSRSGGATEAFF. CDR3 nucleotide sequence: TGTGCCACCAGCAGAGATTTTAGTCGGAGTGGAGGGGCTACTGAAGCTTTCTTT. The chain recombines TRBV15 with TRBJ1-1, with D perhaps TRBD1 (5 bases). The CDR3 has 18 amino acids. V lost 0 bases and J 5 bases, leaving 22 bases between the germline ends. Germline values: CDR1 LNHNV, CDR2 YYDKDF (reference sequence).

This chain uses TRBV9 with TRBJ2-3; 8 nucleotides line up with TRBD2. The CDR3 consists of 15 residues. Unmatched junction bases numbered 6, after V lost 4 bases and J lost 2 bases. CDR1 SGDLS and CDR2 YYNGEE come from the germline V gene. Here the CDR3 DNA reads TGTGCCAGCAGCAGGACTAGCAGACACACAGATACGCAGTATTTT. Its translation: CASSRTSRHTDTQYF.

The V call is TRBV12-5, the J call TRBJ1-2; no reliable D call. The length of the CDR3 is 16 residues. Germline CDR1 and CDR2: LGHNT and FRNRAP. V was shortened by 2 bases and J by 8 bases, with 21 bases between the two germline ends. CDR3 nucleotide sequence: TGTGCTAGTGGTTTGCCCTCTTCGAGAGGGCTGAACGGCTACACCTTC. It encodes CASGLPSSRGLNGYTF.

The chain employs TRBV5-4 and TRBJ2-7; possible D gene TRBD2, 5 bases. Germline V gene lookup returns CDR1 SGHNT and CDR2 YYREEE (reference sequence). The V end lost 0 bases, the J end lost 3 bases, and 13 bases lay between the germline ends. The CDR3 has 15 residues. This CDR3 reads CASSLAGAGGYEQYF. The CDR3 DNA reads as TGTGCCAGCAGCTTGGCCGGTGCGGGCGGCTACGAGCAGTACTTC. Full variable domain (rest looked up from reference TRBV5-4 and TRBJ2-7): ETGVTQSPTHLIKTRGQQVTLRCSSQSGHNTVSWYQQALGQGPQFIFQYYREEENGRGNFPPRFSGLQFPNYSSELNVNALELDDSALYLCASSLAGAGGYEQYFGPGTRLTVT.

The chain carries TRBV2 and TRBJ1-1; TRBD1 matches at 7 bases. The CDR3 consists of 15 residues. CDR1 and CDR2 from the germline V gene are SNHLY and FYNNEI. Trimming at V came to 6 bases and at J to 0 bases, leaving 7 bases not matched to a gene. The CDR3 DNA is TGTGCCAGCAGGGGAGACAGGGACCTGAACACTGAAGCTTTCTTT. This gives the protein CASRGDRDLNTEAFF.

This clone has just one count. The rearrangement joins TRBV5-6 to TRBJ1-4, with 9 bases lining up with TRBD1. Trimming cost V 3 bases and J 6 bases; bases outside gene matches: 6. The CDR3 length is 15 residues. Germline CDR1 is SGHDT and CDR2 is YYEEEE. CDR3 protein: CASSWTGDDYEKLFF. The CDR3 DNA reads TGTGCCAGCAGCTGGACAGGGGATGATTATGAAAAACTGTTTTTT.

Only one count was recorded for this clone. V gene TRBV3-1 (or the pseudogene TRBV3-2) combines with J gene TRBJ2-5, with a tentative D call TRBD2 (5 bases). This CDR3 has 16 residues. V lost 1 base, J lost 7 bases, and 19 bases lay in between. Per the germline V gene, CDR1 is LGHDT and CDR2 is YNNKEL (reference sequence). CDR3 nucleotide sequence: TGTGCCAGCAGCCAAGCAAGGCGGGTCACCCGAGGGACCCAGTACTTC. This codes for CASSQARRVTRGTQYF.

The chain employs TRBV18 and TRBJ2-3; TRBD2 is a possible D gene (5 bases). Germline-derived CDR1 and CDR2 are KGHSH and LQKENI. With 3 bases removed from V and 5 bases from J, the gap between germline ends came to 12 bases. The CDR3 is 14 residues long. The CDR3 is CASSPWELQDTQYF. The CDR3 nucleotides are TGTGCCAGCTCACCCTGGGAGCTTCAAGATACGCAGTATTTT.